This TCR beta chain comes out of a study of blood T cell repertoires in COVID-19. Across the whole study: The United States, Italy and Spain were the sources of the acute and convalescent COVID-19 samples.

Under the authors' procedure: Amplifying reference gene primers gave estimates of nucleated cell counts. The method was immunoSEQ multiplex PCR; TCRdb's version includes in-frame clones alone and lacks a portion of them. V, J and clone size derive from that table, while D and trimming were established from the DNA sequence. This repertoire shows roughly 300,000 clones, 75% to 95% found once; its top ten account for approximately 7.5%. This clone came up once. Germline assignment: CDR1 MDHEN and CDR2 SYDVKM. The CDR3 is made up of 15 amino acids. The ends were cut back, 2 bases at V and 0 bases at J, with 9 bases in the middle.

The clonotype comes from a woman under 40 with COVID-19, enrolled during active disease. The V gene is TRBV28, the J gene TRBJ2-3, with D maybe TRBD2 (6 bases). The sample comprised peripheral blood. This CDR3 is CASSLGGDSTDTQYF. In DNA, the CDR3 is TGTGCCAGCAGTTTAGGAGGGGACAGCACAGATACGCAGTATTTT.